This is a list of T cell receptor beta chains from one sample in a study of OX40 agonist ivuxolimab in advanced cancers. Data came from immunoSEQ multiplex PCR; TCRdb stores just in-frame clones and leaves some out. Found here are some 97,000 clones, over 75% of them singletons; the top ten hold approximately 0.3%. The starting material was CD4+ or CD8+ T cells sorted from blood, obtained in a trial of the OX40 agonist ivuxolimab. These receptors came from an adult with an advanced solid tumor such as melanoma, head and neck, liver or kidney cancer. The CDR3 runs from the conserved cysteine through the conserved F or W. The D gene is left open where the match is weak. Clone size is stated in some rows and not others, as once, few, many or a class when expanded.

>TRBD1|TRBJ2-7|once|TRBV14
CASSLGQVGYEQYF
TGTGCCAGCAGCTTAGGACAGGTCGGGTACGAGCAGTACTTC
>TRBD1|TRBJ2-7|.|TRBV5-4
CASSLGGTGGFYEQYF
TGTGCCAGCAGCTTGGGGGGGACAGGGGGCTTCTACGAGCAGTACTTC
>.|TRBJ2-7|.|TRBV7-2
CASSLDFSSYEQYF
TGTGCCAGCAGCTTAGACTTCAGCTCCTACGAGCAGTACTTC
>TRBD1|TRBJ1-1|.|TRBV6-5
CASRRDRYNTEAFF
TGTGCCAGCAGACGGGACAGATATAACACTGAAGCTTTCTTT
>TRBD2|TRBJ2-7|.|TRBV6-5
CASSYSSSGSYEQYF
TGTGCCAGCAGTTACTCGAGTAGCGGGAGCTACGAGCAGTACTTC
>.|TRBJ1-2|.|TRBV4-1
CASSQADRTGGYTF
TGCGCCAGCAGCCAAGCCGACAGGACCGGTGGCTACACCTTC
>.|TRBJ1-4|once|TRBV5-1
CASSLRGAVGEKLFF
TGCGCCAGCAGCTTGCGAGGCGCCGTAGGGGAAAAACTGTTTTTT
>.|TRBJ2-7|.|TRBV27
CASSLTGYRSYEQYF
TGTGCCAGCAGTTTAACGGGGTATCGTTCCTACGAGCAGTACTTC
>.|TRBJ2-5|.|TRBV6-6
CASSYSGFETQYF
TGTGCCAGCAGTTACTCAGGATTCGAGACCCAGTACTTC
>.|TRBJ2-3|.|TRBV6-6
CASSYSGLAVDTQYF
TGTGCCAGCAGTTACTCCGGACTGGCAGTGGATACGCAGTATTTT
>.|TRBJ1-2|.|TRBV18
CASSPKESDGYTF
TGTGCCAGCTCACCAAAGGAGTCTGATGGCTACACCTTC
>TRBD2|TRBJ2-5|.|TRBV7-2
CASSQNGLGIQETQYF
TGTGCCAGCAGCCAAAACGGACTAGGGATACAAGAGACCCAGTACTTC
>.|TRBJ2-1|.|TRBV28
CASSRELNNEQFF
TGTGCCAGCAGTCGGGAGCTAAACAATGAGCAGTTCTTC
>TRBD1|TRBJ2-5|.|TRBV5-5
CASSLGQQETQYF
TGTGCCAGCAGCCTGGGACAGCAAGAGACCCAGTACTTC
>.|TRBJ1-5|.|TRBV7-9
CASSSGHNQPQHF
TGTGCCAGCAGCTCCGGTCACAATCAGCCCCAGCATTTT
>TRBD1|TRBJ1-4|.|TRBV7-2
CASSLTGTGNEKLFF
TGTGCCAGCAGCTTGACCGGGACAGGGAATGAAAAACTGTTTTTT
>.|TRBJ2-5|.|TRBV5-1
CASSLAPSGAETQYF
TGCGCCAGCAGCTTGGCGCCCTCGGGAGCGGAGACCCAGTACTTC
>.|TRBJ2-5|.|TRBV7-2
CASSLYDSQETQYF
TGTGCCAGCAGCTTATACGATTCCCAAGAGACCCAGTACTTC
>.|TRBJ2-7|.|TRBV2
CASSFRGPPYEQYF
TGTGCCAGCTCATTCCGGGGGCCCCCCTACGAGCAGTACTTC
>.|TRBJ2-6|.|TRBV11-3
CATYSGANVLTF
TGTGCCACCTACTCTGGGGCCAACGTCCTGACTTTC
>TRBD1|TRBJ2-7|once|TRBV15
CATSPTGRYEQYF
TGTGCCACCAGCCCGACAGGGCGCTACGAGCAGTACTTC
>TRBD1|TRBJ2-7|.|TRBV28
CATETGTYEQYF
TGTGCCACCGAGACAGGGACCTACGAGCAGTACTTC
>TRBD1|TRBJ2-1|.|TRBV5-1
CASSPGTGNEQFF
TGCGCCAGCAGCCCCGGGACAGGGAATGAGCAGTTCTTC
>.|TRBJ2-7|.|TRBV9
CASSVDQDSTRGEQYF
TGTGCCAGCAGCGTGGACCAGGACTCTACGAGGGGCGAGCAGTACTTC
>TRBD2|TRBJ2-3|.|TRBV11-2
CASSRLAGTQYF
TGTGCCAGCAGTCGTCTAGCGGGTACGCAGTATTTT
>TRBD2|TRBJ2-1|once|TRBV27
CASSLRSSGVGSYNEQFF
TGTGCCAGCAGTTTAAGGTCTAGCGGGGTGGGGTCCTACAATGAGCAGTTCTTC
>.|TRBJ1-2|.|TRBV18
CASSPQDSHYGYTF
TGTGCCAGCTCACCACAGGACAGCCACTATGGCTACACCTTC
>TRBD2|TRBJ2-5|.|TRBV7-8
CASSLTAGGPETQYF
TGTGCCAGCAGCCTCACGGCGGGAGGGCCGGAGACCCAGTACTTC
>.|TRBJ1-5|.|TRBV6-5
CASSYRGGGQPQHF
TGTGCCAGCAGTTACAGGGGGGGAGGCCAGCCCCAGCATTTT
>TRBD1|TRBJ2-7|.|TRBV4-1
CASSQAGQGAHEQYF
TGCGCCAGCAGCCAAGCAGGACAGGGGGCCCACGAGCAGTACTTC
>.|TRBJ2-3|.|TRBV6-5
CASSSGRSNYLNTQYF
TGTGCCAGCAGTTCGGGACGATCGAACTATCTCAATACGCAGTATTTT
>TRBD2|TRBJ2-1|.|TRBV29-1
CSAHRTSGRNEQFF
TGCAGCGCCCATCGGACTAGCGGGAGGAATGAGCAGTTCTTC
>.|TRBJ2-7|.|TRBV7-9
CASSHVERDRSYEQYF
TGTGCCAGCAGCCACGTCGAGCGGGACAGAAGCTACGAGCAGTACTTC
>.|TRBJ2-4|.|TRBV5-1
CASSLETGAKNIQYF
TGCGCCAGCAGCTTGGAAACGGGAGCTAAAAACATTCAGTACTTC
>.|TRBJ2-5|.|TRBV5-4
CASSAGQKETQYF
TGTGCCAGCAGCGCTGGACAGAAAGAGACCCAGTACTTC
>TRBD2|TRBJ2-2|once|TRBV5-1
CASSPGGTSGRSSGELFF
TGCGCCAGCAGCCCAGGTGGGACTAGCGGGAGGTCGAGCGGGGAGCTGTTTTTT
>.|TRBJ2-3|.|TRBV28
CASMEPLARDTQYF
TGTGCCAGCATGGAGCCCCTGGCGAGAGATACGCAGTATTTT
>.|TRBJ1-4|.|TRBV7-2
CASTLGREKLFF
TGTGCCAGCACCCTCGGTAGGGAAAAACTGTTTTTT
>.|TRBJ1-1|.|TRBV28
CASRKTGKNTEAFF
TGTGCCAGCAGAAAGACCGGCAAGAACACTGAAGCTTTCTTT
>.|TRBJ1-4|.|TRBV6-6
CASRLQGRGEKLFF
TGTGCCAGCAGATTACAGGGACGAGGTGAAAAACTGTTTTTT
>TRBD2|TRBJ2-1|.|TRBV18
CASSILAIEQFF
TGTGCCAGCTCAATACTAGCGATTGAGCAGTTCTTC
>.|TRBJ1-1|.|TRBV19
CASRDGGSNTEAFF
TGTGCCAGTAGGGACGGGGGATCGAACACTGAAGCTTTCTTT
>.|TRBJ2-3|.|TRBV21-1
CASSKGTSGRADTQYF
TGTGCCAGCAGCAAAGGGACTAGCGGGAGAGCAGATACGCAGTATTTT
>.|TRBJ2-1|.|TRBV10-3
CAISESTSNEQFF
TGTGCCATCAGTGAGTCGACTAGTAATGAGCAGTTCTTC
>.|TRBJ2-3|few|TRBV7-9
CASSYGTGTDTQYF
TGTGCCAGCAGCTACGGGACTGGCACAGATACGCAGTATTTT
>.|TRBJ2-1|.|TRBV18
CASSPVVGVGNEQFF
TGTGCCAGCTCACCGGTAGTTGGGGTGGGGAATGAGCAGTTCTTC
>TRBD1|TRBJ2-1|.|TRBV18
CASSTQGQGAANEQFF
TGTGCCAGCTCAACCCAGGGACAGGGGGCGGCCAATGAGCAGTTCTTC
>.|TRBJ2-7|.|TRBV11-2
CASSLVGTSYEQYF
TGTGCCAGCAGCTTAGTAGGGACATCTTACGAGCAGTACTTC